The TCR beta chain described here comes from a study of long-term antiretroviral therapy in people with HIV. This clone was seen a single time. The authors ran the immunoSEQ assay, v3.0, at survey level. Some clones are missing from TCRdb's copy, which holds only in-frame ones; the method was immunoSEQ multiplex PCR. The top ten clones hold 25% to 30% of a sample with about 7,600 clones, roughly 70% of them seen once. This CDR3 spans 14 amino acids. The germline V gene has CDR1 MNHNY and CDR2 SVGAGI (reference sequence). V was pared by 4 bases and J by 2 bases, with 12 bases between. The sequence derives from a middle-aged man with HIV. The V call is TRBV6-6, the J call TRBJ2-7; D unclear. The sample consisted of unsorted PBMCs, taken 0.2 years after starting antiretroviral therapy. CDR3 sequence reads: CASSWSDGAYEQYF. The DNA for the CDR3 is TGTGCCAGCAGTTGGTCGGACGGTGCCTACGAGCAGTACTTC.